A selection of T cell receptor beta chains follows, all from one sample in a study of prognosis after radiotherapy for stage I lung cancer. MiXCR was run by TCRdb on the multiplex PCR reads, yielding one entry per CDR3 protein. The table has 15,000 to 20,000 distinct CDR3 sequences, 50% seen once. The source material was PBMCs, sampled before or after stereotactic body radiation therapy (not recorded which). Receptor source: a donor aged 50 or older with non-small cell lung cancer. CDR3s include the opening cysteine and the closing phenylalanine or tryptophan. The order of the fields is clone size, J gene, D gene, V gene, CDR3 protein, CDR3 DNA. The D gene is left open where the match is weak. Rows may omit the clone size; those that give it use once, few, many or a size class.

>many|TRBJ1-1|TRBD1|TRBV28
CASSTRTGWNTEAFF
TGTGCCAGCAGTACCAGGACAGGGTGGAACACTGAAGCTTTCTTT
>-|TRBJ2-7|-|TRBV28
CASSRRTNYEQYF
TGTGCCAGCAGTCGAAGAACGAACTACGAGCAGTACTTC
>-|TRBJ2-2|TRBD2|TRBV27
CASSFWLAGNTGELFF
TGTGCCAGCAGTTTCTGGCTAGCGGGCAACACCGGGGAGCTGTTTTTT
>few|TRBJ1-2|-|TRBV7-3
CASSLSPNYGYTF
TGTGCCAGCAGCTTATCCCCGAACTATGGCTACACCTTC
>-|TRBJ1-1|-|TRBV20-1
CSAAQPQGNTEAFF
TGCAGTGCAGCGCAGCCACAGGGAAACACTGAAGCTTTCTTT
>-|TRBJ1-2|-|TRBV9
CVSSQRVDYCYTF
TGTGTCAGCAGCCAGAGGGTGGACTATTGCTACACCTTC
>-|TRBJ1-2|-|TRBV6-1
CDSNPGAIYYGYTF
TGTGACAGCAACCCGGGAGCTATCTACTATGGCTACACCTTC
>many|TRBJ2-1|-|TRBV20-1
CSARGGLALEQFF
TGCAGTGCTAGAGGGGGGCTAGCGCTCGAGCAGTTCTTC
>-|TRBJ2-1|-|TRBV28
CASSPGGTRHQGFF
TGTGCCAGCAGTCCCGGAGGTACGCGGCATCAGGGGTTCTTC
>medium-sized|TRBJ2-2|TRBD2|TRBV5-1
CATRLAVNTGELFF
TGCGCCACCAGACTAGCGGTGAACACCGGGGAGCTGTTTTTT
>many|TRBJ2-3|-|TRBV10-3
CAINGDGSTDTQYF
TGTGCCATCAACGGCGACGGGAGCACAGATACGCAGTATTTT
>medium-sized|TRBJ2-1|TRBD2|TRBV20-1
CSAGRLAGDNEQFF
TGCAGTGCTGGCAGACTAGCCGGTGACAATGAGCAGTTCTTC
>many|TRBJ1-2|TRBD1|TRBV10-3
CAISGTGEVHGYTF
TGTGCCATCAGCGGCACAGGGGAAGTCCATGGCTACACCTTC
>medium-sized|TRBJ1-5|TRBD1|TRBV6-1
CASSHSGQGDNQPQHF
TGTGCCAGCAGTCATTCAGGACAGGGGGACAATCAGCCCCAGCATTTT
>-|TRBJ1-3|-|TRBV28
CASTRGGASGNTIYF
TGTGCCAGCACACGGGGAGGGGCTTCTGGAAACACCATATATTTT
>-|TRBJ2-7|TRBD2|TRBV5-1
CASSLGTSGRGIYEQYF
TGCGCCAGCAGCCTCGGGACTAGCGGGAGAGGAATTTACGAGCAGTACTTC
>-|TRBJ1-2|TRBD1|TRBV7-3
CASSLGGTGGNYGYTF
TGTGCCAGCAGCTTAGGTGGGACAGGGGGCAACTATGGCTACACCTTC
>many|TRBJ1-5|-|TRBV18
CASSPEVRQPQHF
TGTGCCAGCTCCCCGGAGGTAAGGCAGCCCCAGCATTTT
>-|TRBJ2-3|-|TRBV7-9
CASSVGGTGDTQYF
TGTGCCAGCAGCGTAGGGGGAACCGGAGATACGCAGTATTTT
>-|TRBJ2-1|-|TRBV6-1
CASSAVSGSSYNEQFF
TGTGCCAGCAGTGCGGTTAGCGGTAGTTCCTACAATGAGCAGTTCTTC
>-|TRBJ2-7|-|TRBV20-1
CSPRAGAYEQYF
TGCAGTCCAAGGGCGGGCGCCTACGAGCAGTACTTC
>-|TRBJ2-7|-|TRBV6-2/TRBV6-3
CASSPACRRSSYEQYF
TGTGCCAGCAGCCCAGCGTGTAGGAGAAGCTCCTACGAGCAGTACTTC
>once|TRBJ2-2|-|TRBV9
CASSAALERGGTWELFF
TGTGCCAGCAGCGCGGCCCTGGAGAGGGGGGGGACCTGGGAGCTGTTTTTT
>few|TRBJ2-7|-|TRBV3-1
CASSQEHVSYEQYF
TGTGCCAGCAGCCAAGAGCATGTCTCCTACGAGCAGTACTTC
>-|TRBJ1-3|-|TRBV6-2/TRBV6-3
CASSEVGIISGNTIYF
TGTGCCAGCAGTGAGGTGGGAATAATCTCTGGAAACACCATATATTTT
>-|TRBJ2-2|-|TRBV6-5
CASSYGSTVDLFF
TGTGCCAGCAGCTACGGGAGTACCGTGGATCTGTTTTTT
>-|TRBJ2-1|-|TRBV10-3
CAISEPPGSPYNEQFF
TGTGCCATCAGTGAGCCCCCGGGGTCGCCCTACAATGAGCAGTTCTTC
>many|TRBJ1-1|TRBD1|TRBV10-3
CAISRQGAEAFF
TGTGCCATCAGTAGACAGGGGGCTGAAGCTTTCTTT
>medium-sized|TRBJ1-1|-|TRBV19
CASSIGSNTEAFF
TGTGCCAGTAGTATAGGCTCAAACACTGAAGCTTTCTTT
>-|TRBJ2-2|-|TRBV7-3
CASSLSSTSSGRGELFF
TGTGCCAGCAGCTTATCTTCCACTTCATCCGGGAGAGGGGAGCTGTTTTTT
>many|TRBJ2-2|-|TRBV5-5
CASSPIPMGDTGELFF
TGTGCCAGCAGCCCGATTCCTATGGGGGACACCGGGGAGCTGTTTTTT
>-|TRBJ1-5|-|TRBV6-1
CASSEIRFLRDQPQHF
TGTGCCAGCAGTGAAATAAGGTTTTTACGGGATCAGCCCCAACATTTT
>-|TRBJ1-5|-|TRBV6-9
CAGSYTVGNQPQHF
TGTGCCGGCAGCTATACAGTGGGGAATCAGCCCCAGCATTTT
>-|TRBJ2-3|-|TRBV7-3
CASSSGRFRDTQYF
TGTGCCAGCAGTTCCGGGCGATTTAGAGATACGCAGTATTTT
>once|TRBJ2-6|-|TRBV27
CTSSLKELSGANVLTF
TGTACCAGCAGTTTAAAGGAGTTGTCTGGGGCCAACGTCCTGACTTTC
>-|TRBJ2-7|-|TRBV18
CASSPNSSYEQYF
TGTGCCAGCTCACCAAACAGCTCCTACGAGCAGTACTTC
>once|TRBJ2-2|-|TRBV5-1
CASSLEEVTGELFF
TGCGCCAGCAGCTTGGAGGAAGTCACCGGTGAGCTGTTTTTT
>-|TRBJ2-1|-|TRBV6-4
CASSYSARRRVKNEQFF
TGTGCCAGCAGTTACTCGGCAAGGAGAAGAGTGAAAAATGAGCAGTTCTTC
>-|TRBJ1-1|-|TRBV12-3/TRBV12-4
CASSELQGPGAEAFF
TGTGCCAGCAGTGAACTACAGGGCCCAGGCGCTGAAGCTTTCTTT
>-|TRBJ2-2|TRBD2|TRBV4-1
CASSRRAGLDTGELFF
TGCGCCAGCAGCCGCCGAGCGGGATTGGATACCGGGGAGCTGTTTTTT
>many|TRBJ2-2|-|TRBV5-4
CASSSVRGGTGELFF
TGTGCCAGCAGCAGCGTTAGGGGAGGAACCGGGGAGCTGTTTTTT
>-|TRBJ2-7|-|TRBV6-1
CASSETRVGSYEQYF
TGTGCCAGCAGTGAGACCCGGGTGGGATCCTACGAGCAGTACTTC
>many|TRBJ2-1|TRBD2|TRBV7-2
CASSKGLAGVVEQFF
TGTGCCAGCAGCAAGGGACTAGCGGGAGTAGTTGAGCAGTTCTTC
>-|TRBJ1-1|-|TRBV11-3
CASSFRWDTEAFF
TGTGCCAGCAGCTTCCGGTGGGACACTGAAGCTTTCTTT
>-|TRBJ2-3|TRBD2|TRBV5-1
CASSWPRLADYTQYF
TGCGCCAGCAGCTGGCCGCGACTAGCTGACTATACGCAGTATTTT
>-|TRBJ2-7|-|TRBV5-1
CASSLSREPWEQYF
TGCGCCAGCAGCTTAAGCCGTGAGCCTTGGGAGCAGTACTTC
>-|TRBJ1-2|-|TRBV5-1
CASSPRGFSYGYTF
TGCGCCAGCAGCCCCCGCGGGTTTTCCTATGGCTACACCTTC
>-|TRBJ2-3|TRBD2|TRBV2
CASGPQREASTDTQYF
TGTGCCAGCGGACCGCAGCGGGAAGCAAGCACAGATACGCAGTATTTT
>many|TRBJ2-3|-|TRBV29-1
CSVGQGGDTQYF
TGCAGCGTTGGACAGGGAGGAGATACGCAGTATTTT
>many|TRBJ2-1|-|TRBV18
CASSSAGAPPGNEQFF
TGTGCCAGCTCGTCCGCCGGAGCCCCTCCCGGCAATGAGCAGTTCTTC
>many|TRBJ2-7|-|TRBV5-4
CASSPEGLSYEQYF
TGTGCCAGCAGCCCCGAGGGGCTCTCCTACGAGCAGTACTTC
>-|TRBJ1-3|TRBD1|TRBV7-9
CASSFMRAGGGGGAGNTIYF
TGTGCCAGCAGCTTTATGAGGGCAGGGGGCGGAGGGGGTGCTGGAAACACCATATATTTT
>-|TRBJ2-7|-|TRBV7-8
CTSSLRHSPYEQYF
TGTACCAGCAGCTTACGGCACAGTCCCTACGAGCAGTACTTC
>-|TRBJ2-2|-|TRBV7-3
CASGNVVGELFF
TGTGCCAGCGGAAATGTGGTGGGGGAGCTTTTTTTT
>many|TRBJ2-1|TRBD2|TRBV20-1
CSAIAGRAQFF
TGCAGTGCGATAGCGGGGCGTGCGCAGTTCTTC